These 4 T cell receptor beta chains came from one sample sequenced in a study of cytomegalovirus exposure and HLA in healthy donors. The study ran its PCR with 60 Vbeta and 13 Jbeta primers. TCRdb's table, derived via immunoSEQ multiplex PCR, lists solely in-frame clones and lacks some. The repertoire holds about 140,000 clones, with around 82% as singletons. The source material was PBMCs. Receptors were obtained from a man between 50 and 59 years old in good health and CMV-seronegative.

The CDR3 sequence is CASSRGTGELFF. For the CDR3, the DNA is TGCGCCAGCAGCAGGGGCACCGGGGAGCTGTTTTTT. The chain recombines TRBV5-1 with TRBJ2-2; a possible D gene is TRBD1 (5 bases). Trimming took 4 bases from V and 4 from J, leaving 5 bases between them. Germline V gives CDR1 SGHRS, CDR2 YFSETQ. This CDR3 region has 12 residues.

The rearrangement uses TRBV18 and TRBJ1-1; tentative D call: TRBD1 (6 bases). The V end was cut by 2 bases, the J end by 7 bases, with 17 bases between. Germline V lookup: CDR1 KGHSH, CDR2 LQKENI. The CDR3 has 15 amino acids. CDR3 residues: CASSPSSQGKDEAFF. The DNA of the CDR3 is TGTGCCAGCTCACCATCTTCACAGGGAAAGGATGAAGCTTTCTTT. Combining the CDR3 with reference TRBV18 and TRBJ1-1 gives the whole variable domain NAGVMQNPRHLVRRRGQEARLRCSPMKGHSHVYWYRQLPEEGLKFMVYLQKENIIDESGMPKERFSAEFPKEGPSILRIQQVVRGDSAAYFCASSPSSQGKDEAFFGQGTRLTVV.

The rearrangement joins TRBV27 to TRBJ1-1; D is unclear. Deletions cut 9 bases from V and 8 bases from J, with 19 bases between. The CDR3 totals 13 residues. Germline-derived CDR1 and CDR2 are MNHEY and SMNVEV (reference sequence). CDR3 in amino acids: CASSAAVPSEAFF. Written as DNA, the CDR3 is TGTGCCAGTAGCGCGGCAGTTCCCTCAGAAGCTTTCTTT.

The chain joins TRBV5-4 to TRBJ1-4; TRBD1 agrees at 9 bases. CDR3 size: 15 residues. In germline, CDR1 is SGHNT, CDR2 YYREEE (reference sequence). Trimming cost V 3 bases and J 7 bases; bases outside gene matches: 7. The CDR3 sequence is CASSSTGGRSEKLFF. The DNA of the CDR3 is TGTGCCAGCAGCTCCACAGGGGGCAGGAGTGAAAAACTGTTTTTT.